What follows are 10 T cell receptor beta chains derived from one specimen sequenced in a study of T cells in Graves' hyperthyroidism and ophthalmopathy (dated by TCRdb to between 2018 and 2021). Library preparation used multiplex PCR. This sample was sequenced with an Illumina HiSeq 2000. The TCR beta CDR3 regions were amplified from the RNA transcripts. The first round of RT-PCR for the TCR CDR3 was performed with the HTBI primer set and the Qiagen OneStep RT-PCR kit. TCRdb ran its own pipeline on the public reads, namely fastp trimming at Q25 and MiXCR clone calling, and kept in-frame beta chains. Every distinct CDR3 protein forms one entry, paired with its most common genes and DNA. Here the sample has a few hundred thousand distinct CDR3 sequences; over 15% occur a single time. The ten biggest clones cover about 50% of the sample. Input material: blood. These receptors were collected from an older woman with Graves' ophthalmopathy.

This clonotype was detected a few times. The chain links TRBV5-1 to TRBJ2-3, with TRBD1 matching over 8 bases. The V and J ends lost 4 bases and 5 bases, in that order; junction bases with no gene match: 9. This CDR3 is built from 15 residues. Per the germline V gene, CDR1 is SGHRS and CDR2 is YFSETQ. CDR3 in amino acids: CASSIGQGNGDTQYF. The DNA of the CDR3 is TGCGCCAGCAGCATTGGACAGGGTAATGGAGATACGCAGTATTTT.

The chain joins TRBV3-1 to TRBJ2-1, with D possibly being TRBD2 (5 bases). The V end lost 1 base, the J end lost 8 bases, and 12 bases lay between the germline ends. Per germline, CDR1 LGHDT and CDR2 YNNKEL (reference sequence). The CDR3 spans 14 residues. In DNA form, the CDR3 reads TGTGCCAGCAGCCAAGTTCCTAGCAAGGATGAGCAGTTCTTC. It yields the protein CASSQVPSKDEQFF.

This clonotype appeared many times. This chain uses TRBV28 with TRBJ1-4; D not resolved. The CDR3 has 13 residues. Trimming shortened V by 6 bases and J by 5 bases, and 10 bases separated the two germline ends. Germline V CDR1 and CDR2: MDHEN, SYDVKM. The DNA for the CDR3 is TGTGCCAGCAGGCGGTCTGTCAATGAAAAACTGTTTTTT. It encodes CASRRSVNEKLFF.

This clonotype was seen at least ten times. CDR3 bases: TGTGCCAGCAGTTTATCGGGGGCGGGGGCTGAGCAGTTCTTC. Translating gives CASSLSGAGAEQFF. The chain links TRBV27 to TRBJ2-1; possibly TRBD2 for D (7 bases). Trimming stripped 0 bases from V and 9 bases from J, with 12 bases between. Germline V lookup: CDR1 MNHEY, CDR2 SMNVEV (reference sequence). The CDR3 runs to 14 residues.

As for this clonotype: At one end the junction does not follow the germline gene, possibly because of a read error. CDR3 nucleotide sequence: TGCGGTGCTGCCATGGACCTCGTAAGCGGGAGAGGAGATACGCAGTATTTT. It is translated as CGAAMDLVSGRGDTQYF. V usage is TRBV20-1 and J usage is TRBJ2-3; 8 bases align to TRBD2. This CDR3 spans 17 amino acids. CDR1 DFQATT and CDR2 SNEGSKA come from the germline V gene (reference sequence).

CDR3 sequence reads: CSARGLQGDTNEKLFF. The CDR3 nucleotides read TGCAGTGCTAGAGGCCTGCAGGGGGATACCAATGAAAAACTGTTTTTT. This chain connects TRBV20-1 to TRBJ1-4, with TRBD1 identical over 7 bases. Germline V CDR1 and CDR2: DFQATT, SNEGSKA (reference sequence). CDR3 length: 16 amino acids. The J segment lost 5 bases and the V segment lost 1 base, leaving 10 bases of the junction unmatched.

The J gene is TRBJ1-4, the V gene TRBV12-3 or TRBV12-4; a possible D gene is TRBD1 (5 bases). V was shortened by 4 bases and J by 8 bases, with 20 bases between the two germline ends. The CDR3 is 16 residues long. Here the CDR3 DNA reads TGTGCCAGCAGTTCGCGGAACAGGTTAAGAAACGAAAAACTGTTTTTT. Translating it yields CASSSRNRLRNEKLFF.

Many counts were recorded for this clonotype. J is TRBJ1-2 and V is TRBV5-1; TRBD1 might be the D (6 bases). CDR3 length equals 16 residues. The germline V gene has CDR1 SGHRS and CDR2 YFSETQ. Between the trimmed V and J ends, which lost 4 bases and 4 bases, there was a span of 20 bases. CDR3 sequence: CASSKNPRTDAYGYTF. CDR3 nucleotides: TGCGCCAGCAGCAAGAACCCGCGGACAGATGCCTATGGCTACACCTTC.

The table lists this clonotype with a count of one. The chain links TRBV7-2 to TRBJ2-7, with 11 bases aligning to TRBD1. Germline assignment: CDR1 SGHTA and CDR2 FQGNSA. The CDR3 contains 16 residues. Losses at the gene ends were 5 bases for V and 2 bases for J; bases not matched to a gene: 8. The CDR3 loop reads CASSGSPGQGAYEQYF. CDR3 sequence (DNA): TGTGCCAGCAGCGGTAGCCCGGGACAGGGGGCCTACGAGCAGTACTTC. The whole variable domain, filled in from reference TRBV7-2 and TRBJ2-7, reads GAGVSQSPSNKVTEKGKDVELRCDPISGHTALYWYRQSLGQGLEFLIYFQGNSAPDKSGLPSDRFSAERTGGSVSTLTIQRTQQEDSAVYLCASSGSPGQGAYEQYFGPGTRLTVT.

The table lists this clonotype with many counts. CDR3 in amino acids: CASSLRGLTDTQYF. For the CDR3, the DNA is TGTGCCAGCAGTCTCAGGGGCCTCACAGATACGCAGTATTTT. The chain couples TRBV6-1 to TRBJ2-3; D might be TRBD1 (6 bases). CDR3 length equals 14 residues. The germline CDR1 and CDR2 sequences are MNHNS and SASEGT. Trimming removed 5 bases from V and 2 bases from J, with 11 bases in between.